The 18 T cell receptor beta chains reported below all come from one sample, sequenced in a study of CD8 T cells in ankylosing spondylitis. TCRdb re-called the 5' RACE reads through MiXCR, storing one row per CDR3 protein. The sample has about 130,000 distinct CDR3 sequences; about an eighth are singletons. The sample was blood, either unsorted or a sorted T cell fraction (not recorded which). The source of these receptors is a female donor with ankylosing spondylitis or in good health (not recorded which).

A few counts support this clonotype. The V and J genes are TRBV28 and TRBJ1-6; 9 bases are a match to TRBD1. CDR3 length: 17 residues. With V trimmed by 5 bases and J by 9 bases, 14 bases remained unmatched. The germline V gene encodes CDR1 MDHEN and CDR2 SYDVKM. The CDR3 coding sequence is TGTGCCAGCAGTGCTTACCCGGGACAGGGTTTAGGTTCACCCCTCCACTTT. Protein: CASSAYPGQGLGSPLHF.

Worth noting for this clonotype: This may be a read error: a much more frequent sequence differs by one nucleotide. The CDR3 spells CASSNDWGDTF. For the CDR3, the DNA is TGCGCCAGCAGTAATGACTGGGGCGACACCTTC. The J gene is TRBJ1-2, the V gene TRBV5-1, with a weak D call TRBD1 (5 bases). Trimming took 5 bases from V and 12 from J, leaving 14 bases between them. Per the germline V gene, CDR1 is SGHRS and CDR2 is YFSETQ. This CDR3 is 11 amino acids long.

This clonotype has ten or more counts. This may stem from a read error, because a much larger clone lies one nucleotide away. This rearrangement joins TRBV11-2 to TRBJ1-3, with TRBD1 as a possible D gene (6 bases). V was clipped by 3 bases and J by 1 base, with 7 bases between them. The CDR3 spans 14 residues. Per germline, CDR1 SGHAT and CDR2 FQNNGV. DNA of the CDR3: TGTGCCAGCAGCTTTACAGGGTCTGGAAACACCATATATTTT. This translates into CASSFTGSGNTIYF.

In its sample, this clonotype was seen many times. The chain uses TRBV7-9 and TRBJ2-1; 13 bases map to TRBD2. The CDR3 length is 16 residues. Germline V gene sequence: CDR1 SEHNR, CDR2 FQNEAQ (reference sequence). Germline trimming cut 5 bases from V and 7 bases from J; bases unmatched to any gene: 8. The CDR3 spells CASSPTQTSGRNEQFF. Here the CDR3 DNA reads TGTGCCAGCAGCCCGACGCAGACTAGCGGGAGGAATGAGCAGTTCTTC.

This clonotype came up many times. The rearrangement uses TRBV10-3 and TRBJ1-5, with D maybe TRBD1 (6 bases). The V and J ends lost 5 bases and 4 bases respectively, with 18 bases between them. Germline V gene data show CDR1 as ENHRY and CDR2 as SYGVKD. The CDR3 loop spans 16 amino acids. CDR3 protein: CAISTTDRNGNQPQHF. CDR3 bases: TGTGCCATCAGTACAACGGACAGAAACGGTAATCAGCCCCAGCATTTT.

This clonotype was counted at least ten times. The chain has TRBV12-3 or TRBV12-4 and TRBJ1-1; 9 nucleotides align to TRBD1. V dropped 8 bases and J dropped 1; count of bases not matched to a gene: 8. The CDR3 has 15 amino acids. The CDR3: CASRISDRGNTEAFF. Written as DNA, the CDR3 is TGTGCCAGCCGAATCTCGGACAGGGGGAACACTGAAGCTTTCTTT.

With respect to this clonotype: Compared with germline, one end of the junction differs, possibly owing to a read error. The gene calls are TRBV9 and TRBJ1-3; TRBD1 matches at 7 bases. The CDR3 loop spans 17 amino acids. Germline V gives CDR1 SGDLS, CDR2 YYNGEE. The DNA of the CDR3 is TGTGCCAGCAGCCCACTGTCACCAGGGGGACATGGAAACACCACATATTTT. This codes for CASSPLSPGGHGNTTYF.

This clonotype was detected ten times or more. The CDR3 reads CASSAQPQHF. CDR3 coding DNA: TGTGCCAGCAGCGCACAGCCCCAGCATTTT. The gene calls are TRBV7-9 and TRBJ1-5, with D unclear. Germline V gives CDR1 SEHNR, CDR2 FQNEAQ (reference sequence). This CDR3 has 10 residues. The V end lost 5 bases, the J end lost 7 bases, and 3 bases lay between the germline ends.

The V gene is TRBV12-3 or TRBV12-4, the J gene TRBJ2-4, with D maybe TRBD2 (5 bases). The V end was cut by 7 bases, the J end by 7 bases, with 23 bases between. The CDR3 consists of 16 residues. CDR3 residues: CASTPPGTAGGNIQYF. CDR3 in DNA: TGTGCCAGCACTCCACCCGGTACTGCGGGCGGTAACATTCAGTACTTC.

This clonotype was detected a few times. V and J are TRBV15 and TRBJ1-2; D not resolved. Germline-derived CDR1 and CDR2 are LNHNV and YYDKDF (reference sequence). The CDR3 is made up of 12 amino acids. The V end was cut by 5 bases, the J end by 3 bases, with 7 bases between. The CDR3 reads CATSLADYGYTF. The CDR3 bases are TGTGCCACCAGCTTGGCAGACTATGGCTACACCTTC.

This clonotype was observed at least ten times. This chain joins TRBV29-1 and TRBJ1-6, with no clear D. Per the germline V gene, CDR1 is SQVTM and CDR2 is ANQGSEA. Trimming stripped 4 bases from V and 4 bases from J, with 11 bases between. The CDR3 extends over 14 amino acids. CDR3 sequence (DNA): TGCAGCGTTGCTCTAGGACCGTATAATTCACCCCTCCACTTT. This codes for CSVALGPYNSPLHF.

In this sample, this clonotype turned up many times. The chain employs TRBV12-3 or TRBV12-4 and TRBJ2-5; possible D gene TRBD1, 5 bases. This CDR3 has 14 amino acids. With 3 bases removed from V and 6 bases from J, the gap between germline ends came to 14 bases. The CDR3 DNA is TGTGCCAGCAGTTTGGAAGGGGTGGTAAAGACCCAGTACTTC. This codes for CASSLEGVVKTQYF.

This clonotype was found many times. V gene TRBV5-1 combines with J gene TRBJ2-7, with D maybe TRBD2 (6 bases). CDR3 length equals 14 residues. Germline lookup yields CDR1 SGHRS and CDR2 YFSETQ. Trimming removed 1 base at V and 7 bases at J, with 15 bases between. The CDR3 loop is CASSLYGGPWEQYF. CDR3 DNA sequence: TGCGCCAGCAGCTTGTACGGAGGGCCTTGGGAGCAGTACTTC.

This clonotype was observed at least ten times. The gene calls are TRBV7-6 and TRBJ1-2; tentatively, D is TRBD1 (5 bases). Looked up from germline, CDR1 is SGHVS and CDR2 is FNYEAQ. V gave up 1 base and J gave up 7 bases, with 10 bases separating them. CDR3 length equals 13 residues. CDR3 region: CASSLGRVGGYTF. As DNA, the CDR3 is TGTGCCAGCAGCTTAGGCAGGGTGGGTGGCTACACCTTC.

This clonotype was recorded at least ten times. This chain connects TRBV12-3 or TRBV12-4 to TRBJ2-7; the D is unclear. V shed 2 bases and J shed 4 bases, with 9 bases lying between them. This CDR3 region has 13 residues. The CDR3 bases are TGTGCCAGCAGTTTAAGGAACCTATACGAGCAGTACTTC. Its translation is CASSLRNLYEQYF.

This clonotype was counted at least ten times. J is TRBJ2-5 and V is TRBV20-1; D remains unclear. There are 20 residues in the CDR3. With 0 bases removed from V and 3 bases from J, the gap between germline ends came to 29 bases. Germline CDR1 DFQATT, CDR2 SNEGSKA (reference sequence). The DNA of the CDR3 is TGCAGTGCTAGAGAGATGGGGTACCACGGCGGTGTATTCGAAGAAGAGACCCAGTACTTC. Its translation: CSAREMGYHGGVFEEETQYF.

This clonotype was seen more than once but under ten times. One base away lies a much larger clone, so this may be a sequencing read error. The chain carries TRBV20-1 and TRBJ2-4; 8 bases match TRBD2. CDR3 length: 20 amino acids. Trimming removed 6 bases from V and 0 bases from J; junction bases left unmatched: 22. Germline CDR1 and CDR2: DFQATT and SNEGSKA (reference sequence). In nucleotides, the CDR3 is TGCAGTGCAGAAGAGTCGGGAGGGGCAGGGGCCTCGCTAGCCAAAAACATTCAGTACTTC. It translates to CSAEESGGAGASLAKNIQYF.

This clonotype was detected ten times or more. The chain links TRBV7-2 to TRBJ2-1; no definite D call. Between the trimmed V and J ends, which lost 3 bases and 8 bases, there was a span of 8 bases. Germline V CDR1 and CDR2: SGHTA, FQGNSA. The CDR3 sequence is 12 residues long. CDR3 sequence: CASSFQRYEQFF. The CDR3 DNA follows: TGTGCCAGCAGCTTTCAGCGCTATGAGCAGTTCTTC. Using reference TRBV7-2 and TRBJ2-1 for the parts outside the CDR3, the full variable domain is GAGVSQSPSNKVTEKGKDVELRCDPISGHTALYWYRQSLGQGLEFLIYFQGNSAPDKSGLPSDRFSAERTGGSVSTLTIQRTQQEDSAVYLCASSFQRYEQFFGPGTRLTVL.